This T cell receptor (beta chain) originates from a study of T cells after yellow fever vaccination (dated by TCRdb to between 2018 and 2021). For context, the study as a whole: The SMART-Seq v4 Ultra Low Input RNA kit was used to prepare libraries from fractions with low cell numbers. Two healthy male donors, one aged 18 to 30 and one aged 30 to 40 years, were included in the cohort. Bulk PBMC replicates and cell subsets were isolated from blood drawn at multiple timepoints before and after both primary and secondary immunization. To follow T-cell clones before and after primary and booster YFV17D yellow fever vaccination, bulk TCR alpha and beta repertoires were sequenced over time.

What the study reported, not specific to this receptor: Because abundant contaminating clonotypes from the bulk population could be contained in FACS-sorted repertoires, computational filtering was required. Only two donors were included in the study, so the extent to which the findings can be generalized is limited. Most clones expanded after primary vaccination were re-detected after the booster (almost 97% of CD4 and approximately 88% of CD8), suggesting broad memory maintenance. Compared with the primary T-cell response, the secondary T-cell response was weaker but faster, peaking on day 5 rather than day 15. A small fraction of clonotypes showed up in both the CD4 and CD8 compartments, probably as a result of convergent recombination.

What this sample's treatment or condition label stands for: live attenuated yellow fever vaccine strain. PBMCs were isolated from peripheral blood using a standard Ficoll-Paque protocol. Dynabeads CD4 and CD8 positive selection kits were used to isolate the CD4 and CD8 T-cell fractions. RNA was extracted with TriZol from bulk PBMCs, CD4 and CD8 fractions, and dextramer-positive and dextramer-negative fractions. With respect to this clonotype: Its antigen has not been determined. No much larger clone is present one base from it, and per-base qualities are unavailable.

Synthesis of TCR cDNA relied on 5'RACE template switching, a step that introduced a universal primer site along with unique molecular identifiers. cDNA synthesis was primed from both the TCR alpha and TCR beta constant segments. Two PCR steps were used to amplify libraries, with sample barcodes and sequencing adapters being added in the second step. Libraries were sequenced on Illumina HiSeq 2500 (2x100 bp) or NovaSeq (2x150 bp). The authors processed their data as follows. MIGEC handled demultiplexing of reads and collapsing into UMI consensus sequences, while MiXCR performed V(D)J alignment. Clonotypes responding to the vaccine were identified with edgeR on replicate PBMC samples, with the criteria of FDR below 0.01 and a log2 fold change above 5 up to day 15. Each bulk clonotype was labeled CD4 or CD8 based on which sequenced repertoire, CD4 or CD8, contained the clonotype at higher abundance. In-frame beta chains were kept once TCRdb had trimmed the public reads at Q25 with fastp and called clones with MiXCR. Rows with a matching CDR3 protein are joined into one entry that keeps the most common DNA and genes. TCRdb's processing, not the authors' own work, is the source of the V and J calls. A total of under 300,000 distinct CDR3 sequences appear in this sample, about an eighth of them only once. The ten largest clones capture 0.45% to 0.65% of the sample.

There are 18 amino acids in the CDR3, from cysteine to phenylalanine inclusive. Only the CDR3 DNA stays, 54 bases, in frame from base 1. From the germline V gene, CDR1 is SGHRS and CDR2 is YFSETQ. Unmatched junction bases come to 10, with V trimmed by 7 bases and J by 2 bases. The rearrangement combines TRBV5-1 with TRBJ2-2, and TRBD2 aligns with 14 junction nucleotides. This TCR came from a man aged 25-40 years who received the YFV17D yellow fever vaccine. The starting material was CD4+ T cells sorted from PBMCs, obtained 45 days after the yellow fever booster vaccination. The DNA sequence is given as TGCGCCAGCGGACAGGGAGGACTAGCGGGAGGCAACACCGGGGAGCTGTTTTTT. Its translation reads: CASGQGGLAGGNTGELFF. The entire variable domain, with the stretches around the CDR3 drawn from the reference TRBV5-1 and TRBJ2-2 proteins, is KAGVTQTPRYLIKTRGQQVTLSCSPISGHRSVSWYQQTPGQGLQFLFEYFSETQRNKGNFPGRFSGRQFSNSRSEMNVSTLELGDSALYLCASGQGGLAGGNTGELFFGEGSRLTVL.